Below, one T cell receptor (beta chain) is given with its context. It has no known antigen specificity. Within the sample, other DNA sequences also encode this same CDR3. These data are taken from a study of cytomegalovirus exposure and HLA in healthy donors (dated by TCRdb to the late 2010s). Regarding the complete study: An earlier analysis of approximately 550 of the donors reported 250 to 300 Gb of sequence data and 117 million unique TCR beta sequences from about 179 million T cells. About 300 gigabases of sequencing data and roughly 90 million unique TCR sequences were included in an early release covering 550 to 800 HLA-typed donors. Among the roughly 370 genotyped donors, 81% belonged to the genetic ancestry cluster associated with self-reported Caucasian donors. The aim of the study was to test whether cataloging public T cell receptors could identify signatures of past pathogen exposure. The T cell repertoires of under 750 subjects were profiled by immunosequencing and related to cytomegalovirus serostatus. Along with the 666-subject first cohort, a separate validation cohort of over 90 different subjects was used. To predict cytomegalovirus infection status, the study brought together high-throughput TCR immunosequencing, statistical association of individual TCRs with disease status, and machine learning. In a later analysis, previously published TCR beta repertoires from 500 to 750 donors were re-analyzed and high-resolution HLA genotyping was added so that TCR occurrence patterns could be studied. The later analysis used no new phenotypic data to find candidate immune exposures, relying instead on TCR beta sequences and their occurrence across donors. An earlier analysis of fewer than 700 of the donors applied high-throughput TCR beta sequencing to assess whether each TCR beta V gene segment acted as functional or pseudogenic. Donor age, sex, ethnicity and CMV serostatus were compiled alongside the repertoire data. A later genetic analysis used genome-wide SNP genotypes for about three fifths of the roughly 700 donors, treating that subset as a discovery cohort. Every repertoire in the discovery cohort had been generated on one and the same sequencing platform. Both class I and class II loci were covered by HLA typing, at four-digit resolution. Typing coverage differed by locus: A, B, C, DRB1 and DQB1 were typed in roughly 620-630 donors, DQA1 in about 560, DPA1 in around 580, and DPB1 in approximately 450. Several DR-DQ haplotypes were handled as single units for association and clustering because linkage in the cohort was strong. Among roughly 370 genotyped donors of the cohort, an average of approximately 230,000 unique TCR beta nucleotide sequences were sequenced per donor, 15% to 20% of them non-productive.

What the authors observed across the whole study: When HLA alleles, especially DR and DQ, strongly co-occurred, TCR associations were difficult to assign to individual alleles. In vitro tests confirmed that a few of the cytomegalovirus-associated TCR beta chains recognize cytomegalovirus antigens. An earlier analysis of roughly 570 of the donors showed that most TCR beta V segments appeared in productive rearrangements either about 90% or about 30% of the time, which broadly matched IMGT annotations. Several of the top co-occurrence clusters appeared to be linked to parvovirus B19, influenza, CMV and Epstein-Barr virus, according to a later analysis. Because counts were too low, some 17 rarely observed V segments, including chromosome 9 orphons, were left out of the earlier analysis of 587 of the donors. A further reported finding was that TCR beta sequences accurately predicted the HLA-A and HLA-B alleles for most subjects in the first cohort. The presence/absence analyses assumed that sequencing depth was roughly uniform across donors, and that assumption may not be true. A group of highly shared sequence variants was considered likely to be a technical artifact of the sequencing pipeline. A later analysis found that TCR association rates varied across HLA loci, with DRB1 alleles showing the most associated TCRs and HLA-C alleles the fewest. CMV serostatus was the only immune exposure information available for the cohort. Most TCR sequences were observed very rarely across donors, whereas some public TCRs were present in many individuals. In both the original and validation cohorts, the classifier was reported to diagnose cytomegalovirus status with high specificity and sensitivity. This cohort had only TCR beta chains sequenced, and the lack of alpha or paired-chain data limited which features could be detected. Specific HLA alleles were associated with 15,000 to 20,000 TCR beta sequences at a false discovery rate of 0.05 in a later analysis. Linkage disequilibrium might explain the correlated functional status among segregating V segments, but an unknown experimental factor could not be ruled out. It was suggested by the authors that the approach could potentially be generalized to other disease states and immunological phenotypes. A later genetic analysis reported fewer N-insertions in productive TCRs among donors in an Asian-associated ancestry cluster than the roughly 700-donor mean. A later analysis found that HLA-associated TCR beta chains were more clonally expanded and had lower generation probabilities than equally common non-associated chains. In a later analysis, most CMV-associated TCR beta chains were found to appear HLA-restricted, with HLA associations seemingly driven largely by CMV exposure. HLA typing was unavailable for some donors at each locus, so association tests used only the typed subset. The study listed 164 TCR beta chains as associated with cytomegalovirus. In a later genetic analysis, a missense DCLRE1C variant was associated with V-gene and J-gene trimming of TCR beta chains, and the association was replicated in an independent cohort.

Library preparation used the immunoSEQ multiplex PCR assay. For the multiplex PCR, a mixture combining 60 forward primers for TCR Vbeta segments and 13 reverse primers for TCR Jbeta segments was used. A multiplex PCR assay on genomic DNA amplified the CDR3 region of rearranged TCR beta genes. On the Illumina HiSeq System, the amplified TCR beta libraries were sequenced as 87-base-pair reads. Per the authors' processing: Across the 666 repertoires, a later analysis counted roughly 77 million unique TCR beta chains, around 11 million of which were shared by at least two donors. Raw reads were error-corrected and collapsed into unique sequences with a nearest-neighbor algorithm that merged closely related sequences to remove PCR and sequencing errors. CDR3 sequences were aligned to IMGT reference sequences to assign V, D and J gene segments. For a sequence to be retained, a match of at least six nucleotides was required to both a V gene segment and a J gene segment. A rearrangement was called productive if the CDR3 had no stop codons and remained in frame with V and J, and every other rearrangement was called non-productive. Following IMGT convention, CDR3 was defined as the stretch from the second conserved V-encoded cysteine up to the conserved J-encoded phenylalanine. In an earlier analysis of more than 550 of the donors, sequences lacking an unambiguous match to a single V gene segment were excluded. An earlier analysis of a few hundred of the donors called V segments functional above 56.7% productive rearrangements and segregating when the between-donor standard deviation exceeded 5%. A statistical classification framework was built to diagnose cytomegalovirus status from the catalog of TCR beta chain sequences. V and J gene assignment, in a later analysis, came from comparing TCR nucleotide sequences with IMGT/GENE-DB human TR gene sequences. The TCRdist pipeline was used in a later analysis to assign CDR3 sequences and most-parsimonious VDJ recombination scenarios. In a later analysis, each TCR beta chain was defined by its CDR3 amino acid sequence together with its V-gene family, and reads without a unique V-gene family were excluded. In a later analysis, approximately 640 highly shared, low-generation-probability nucleotide sequences were removed to address suspected cross-contamination and a sequencing artifact. In a later analysis, a clonal expansion index was calculated for each public chain from normalized within-repertoire ranks of inferred template counts. Generation probabilities in a later analysis came from a VDJ recombination model fitted to out-of-frame rearrangements, and those results were checked against IGoR. In a later analysis, hypergeometric tests were used to score TCR-TCR, TCR-HLA and TCR-CMV co-occurrence, with a repertoire-size bias correction applied to TCR pairs. To estimate false discovery rates, a later analysis permuted the HLA or CMV assignments 20 times. In a later analysis, co-occurring TCRs were grouped with DBSCAN, and TCRdist sequence similarity was added when clustering was performed within HLA-allele-positive subsets. Co-occurrence clustering excluded repertoires with fewer than 30,000 or more than 120,000 public chains, plus five with anomalous nucleotide sharing. TCRdb obtained this table from immuneACCESS and retained in-frame rearrangements with V and J assigned. These tables miss some clones; where compared with another copy, unresolved V genes account for less than half of the shortfall, and the remainder is unexplained. That table gives V, J and clone size, and the DNA gave D and trimming. The sample table holds about 130,000 clones. The biggest ten clones account for around 1.6% of the sample.

In total, more than 500 healthy bone marrow donors made up the cohort. Cohort members were all nominally healthy when sampled, although unrecorded immune exposures were likely present. The donor was CMV seropositive and belonged to the group of more than 250 seropositive cohort members. Every donor gave a peripheral blood sample, and the peripheral blood mononuclear cells from that sample were used for TCR beta sequencing. Genomic DNA extraction from the blood cell samples was performed with the Qiagen DNeasy Blood Extraction Kit. This sequence originates from a woman in her forties in good health and CMV-seropositive. The source material was PBMCs.

The CDR3 corresponds to CASSPPSGNTIYF. The DNA reads TGTGCCAGCAGCCCGCCGAGCGGAAACACCATATATTTT. The rearranged segments are TRBV9 and TRBJ1-3, with the D gene uncertain. At the junction V is shortened by 4 bases and J by 4 bases, with 9 bases in between. The CDR3, from cysteine to phenylalanine, totals 13 residues. CDR3 DNA is the only sequence kept; it has 39 bases, read in frame from the first base. Looking up the germline V gene yields CDR1 SGDLS and CDR2 YYNGEE.